This T cell receptor (beta chain) was captured in a study of post-analysis software for immune sequencing data. Study-wide context: Disease courses included relapsing-remitting, secondary progressive and progressive-relapsing multiple sclerosis.

General study findings and limits: Under the F measure, samples that were prepared in one batch clustered strongly together. There was significantly lower normalized Chao1 diversity in multiple sclerosis patients than in controls. Relative to controls, patients had five TRBV segments at higher frequency, with TRBV5-6, TRBV5-1 and TRBV20-1 among these.

Details on this clonotype: Antigen unknown.

Germline V gives CDR1 MDHEN, CDR2 SYDVKM. This CDR3 is 15 amino acids long. Prepared TCR beta cDNA libraries contained unique molecular identifiers. Researchers reported some 500,000 cDNA molecules coming from roughly 1 to 10 million T cells. TCRdb itself ran the PCR reads through MiXCR, one entry per CDR3 protein. The repertoire holds roughly 600,000 distinct CDR3 sequences, with roughly 45% as singletons. This chain links TRBV28 with TRBJ2-4, with D maybe TRBD1 (6 bases). The end of the DNA is better explained by TRBJ2-7, so the J call may be wrong. Sequencing was done on a sample of blood. The sequence derives from a girl aged 10 to 17 with multiple sclerosis. DNA for the CDR3: TGTGCCAGCAGTTTACGGGACACCCTGACCTACGAGCAGTACTTC. Amino acids: CASSLRDTLTYEQYF.